Listed here are 27 T cell receptor beta chains from one sample, sequenced in a study of blood T cell repertoires in COVID-19. Assay used: immunoSEQ multiplex PCR; TCRdb lists only in-frame clones, some missing. The sample carries some 28,000 clones, 85% recorded once. The sample comprised peripheral blood. The receptor source for this set is a human donor in a cohort sampled during active COVID-19.

The rearrangement uses TRBV15 and TRBJ2-7; TRBD2 is a possible D gene (6 bases). This CDR3 has 17 residues. Trimming pared 0 bases from V and 2 bases from J, leaving 17 bases between. Germline loops: CDR1 LNHNV, CDR2 YYDKDF (reference sequence). The CDR3 nucleotides read TGTGCCACCAGCAGAGATATTCGGGGCGGGATTACCTACGAGCAGTACTTC. This translates into CATSRDIRGGITYEQYF.

The rearrangement links TRBV6-5 to TRBJ2-7; 11 bases agree with TRBD2. V dropped 0 bases and J dropped 4; count of bases not matched to a gene: 5. Germline V gene lookup returns CDR1 MNHEY and CDR2 SVGAGI. The CDR3 consists of 16 residues. CDR3 bases: TGTGCCAGCAGTTACTCACCTAGCGGGGGGACATACGAGCAGTACTTC. Translation gives CASSYSPSGGTYEQYF.

CDR3 bases: TGTGCCTCCCGCCGGGACAGGGGGCCGAACACTGAAGCTTTCTTT. Protein sequence: CASRRDRGPNTEAFF. The V and J genes are TRBV9 and TRBJ1-1, with 12 positions matching TRBD1. The CDR3 runs to 15 residues. CDR1 and CDR2 from the germline V gene are SGDLS and YYNGEE. Germline trimming cut 10 bases from V and 1 base from J; bases unmatched to any gene: 8.

CDR3 amino acids: CASSQDGRRGRETQYF. The CDR3 nucleotides read TGTGCCAGCAGCCAAGATGGGCGGCGGGGTCGAGAGACCCAGTACTTC. This chain joins TRBV3-1 (or the pseudogene TRBV3-2) and TRBJ2-5; D possibly corresponds to TRBD2 (6 bases). CDR1 LGHDT and CDR2 YNNKEL come from the germline V gene (reference sequence). Between the trimmed V and J ends, which lost 0 bases and 4 bases, there was a span of 15 bases. This CDR3 comprises 16 residues.

This clone was seen once. The J gene is TRBJ1-2, the V gene TRBV28; D gene uncertain. In germline, CDR1 is MDHEN, CDR2 SYDVKM. CDR3 length: 13 amino acids. Trimming stripped 6 bases from V and 2 bases from J, with 10 bases between. The DNA for the CDR3 is TGTGCCAGCAGCCTCGACACCAACTATGGCTACACCTTC. As protein: CASSLDTNYGYTF.

This chain uses TRBV7-9 with TRBJ2-2, with D possibly TRBD1 on 6 matching bases. The CDR3 is 17 amino acids. V dropped 8 bases and J dropped 3 bases, with 22 bases sitting between them. From germline, CDR1 is SEHNR and CDR2 FQNEAQ (reference sequence). The CDR3 reads CASYGTNRPRDTGELFF. DNA for the CDR3: TGTGCCAGCTACGGGACAAATCGCCCCCGGGACACCGGGGAGCTGTTTTTT.

The chain recombines TRBV10-2 with TRBJ2-2; TRBD1 aligns across 10 bases. Germline loops: CDR1 WSHSY, CDR2 SAAADI. V trimming: 7 bases; J trimming: 6 bases; junction bases outside the gene matches: 5. CDR3 length equals 14 residues. The CDR3 reads CASTGQGRAGELFF. The CDR3, as DNA: TGCGCCAGCACGGGACAGGGGAGGGCCGGGGAGCTGTTTTTT.

CDR3 residues: CASSLVDRTDYEQYF. DNA for the CDR3: TGTGCCAGCAGCTTAGTGGACAGAACGGACTACGAGCAGTACTTC. This sequence joins TRBV7-2 and TRBJ2-7; D might be TRBD1 (6 bases). This CDR3 is built from 15 residues. Germline loops: CDR1 SGHTA, CDR2 FQGNSA. With 1 base removed from V and 3 bases from J, the gap between germline ends came to 13 bases.

The V gene is TRBV2, the J gene TRBJ1-2; 9 nucleotides line up with TRBD1. Germline CDR1 is SNHLY and CDR2 is FYNNEI. V dropped 8 bases and J dropped 0; count of bases not matched to a gene: 4. CDR3 length equals 14 residues. CDR3 bases: TGTGCCAGCGGGGGACAGGGCGCTAACTATGGCTACACCTTC. Translated, it gives CASGGQGANYGYTF. The whole variable domain, filled in from reference TRBV2 and TRBJ1-2, reads EPEVTQTPSHQVTQMGQEVILRCVPISNHLYFYWYRQILGQKVEFLVSFYNNEISEKSEIFDDQFSVERPDGSNFTLKIRSTKLEDSAMYFCASGGQGANYGYTFGSGTRLTVV.

The chain is built from TRBV3-1 (or the pseudogene TRBV3-2) and TRBJ1-4; D gene ambiguous. V was clipped by 3 bases and J by 8 bases, with 10 bases between them. The germline CDR1 and CDR2 sequences are LGHDT and YNNKEL (reference sequence). The CDR3 is made up of 13 amino acids. CDR3 residues: CASSQRRQEKLFF. The DNA for the CDR3 is TGTGCCAGCAGCCAGCGGAGGCAAGAAAAACTGTTTTTT.

In its sample, this clone was seen once. This sequence joins TRBV3-1 (or the pseudogene TRBV3-2) and TRBJ2-1, with a tentative D call TRBD2 (5 bases). Trimming left V 0 bases short and J 5 bases short, with 14 bases between. Germline V CDR1 and CDR2: LGHDT, YNNKEL (reference sequence). There are 16 residues in the CDR3. The CDR3 bases are TGTGCCAGCAGCCAAGACGCCATTCGGAGGCACAATGAGCAGTTCTTC. This sequence encodes CASSQDAIRRHNEQFF.

CDR3 bases: TGTGCCAGCAGTCCCCGAGTGTCCGGGGCCAACGTCCTGACTTTC. Its protein product is CASSPRVSGANVLTF. The J gene is TRBJ2-6, the V gene TRBV6-5; D is unclear. The CDR3 has 15 residues. The germline V and J ends were trimmed by 5 bases and 4 bases, with 12 bases remaining between them. Looked up from germline, CDR1 is MNHEY and CDR2 is SVGAGI.

J is TRBJ2-7 and V is TRBV5-1; 10 nucleotides align to TRBD2. The J segment lost 1 base and the V segment lost 5 bases, leaving 3 bases of the junction unmatched. CDR1 is SGHRS and CDR2 is YFSETQ in the germline V gene. The CDR3 totals 14 residues. CDR3 sequence (DNA): TGCGCCAGCAGATATAGCGGGGGGTCCTACGAGCAGTACTTC. Translation gives CASRYSGGSYEQYF. Based on the CDR3 plus reference TRBV5-1 and TRBJ2-7, the full variable domain is KAGVTQTPRYLIKTRGQQVTLSCSPISGHRSVSWYQQTPGQGLQFLFEYFSETQRNKGNFPGRFSGRQFSNSRSEMNVSTLELGDSALYLCASRYSGGSYEQYFGPGTRLTVT.

As for this clone: As the CDR3 is not closed by the conserved phenylalanine or tryptophan, this likely results from a read error. The V gene is TRBV5-1, the J gene TRBJ1-2; weak D call: TRBD1 (6 bases). Trimming left V 7 bases short and J 7 bases short, with 17 bases between. The CDR3 has 13 residues. CDR1 SGHRS and CDR2 YFSETQ come from the germline V gene. CDR3 residues: CASGPPGEGGYTL. The CDR3 DNA reads TGCGCCAGCGGACCTCCAGGGGAAGGTGGCTACACCCTC.

This clone came up once. The rearrangement joins TRBV6-2 or TRBV6-3 to TRBJ2-1; the D gene is possibly TRBD2 (7 bases). Trimming shortened V by 0 bases and J by 8 bases, and 17 bases separated the two germline ends. Per the germline V gene, CDR1 is MNHEY and CDR2 is SVGEGT. This CDR3 region has 16 residues. The CDR3 nucleotides are TGTGCCAGCAGTTACTCGATGGGAGGGGGTATCGATGAGCAGTTCTTC. Its protein is CASSYSMGGGIDEQFF.

The chain joins TRBV21-1 to TRBJ2-4; the D call in the table, TRBD1, was not verified against the DNA. TRBV21-1 is a known pseudogene. The CDR3 spans 16 residues. CDR3 sequence reads: CASRAQKHLAKNIQYF. CDR3 bases: TGTGCCAGCAGGGCACAAAAACATTTAGCCAAAAACATTCAGTACTTC.

The V call is TRBV4-2, the J call TRBJ1-1, with D tentatively TRBD1 (6 bases). CDR3 length: 14 amino acids. The V and J ends lost 8 bases and 0 bases respectively, with 13 bases between them. Germline V gene sequence: CDR1 LGHNA, CDR2 YNFKEQ. The CDR3 coding sequence is TGTGCCAGCCTACAAGGGGGTTTGAACACTGAAGCTTTCTTT. Translating gives CASLQGGLNTEAFF.

This chain uses TRBV19 with TRBJ2-7, with D possibly being TRBD1 (6 bases). The germline gives CDR1 LNHDA, CDR2 SQIVND (reference sequence). Trimming stripped 5 bases from V and 1 base from J, with 9 bases between. There are 13 residues in the CDR3. CDR3 in DNA: TGTGCCAGTAGTCCACAGGGTTCCTACGAGCAGTACTTC. Translation: CASSPQGSYEQYF.

The genes are TRBV5-1 and TRBJ1-4; 8 bases match TRBD1. The CDR3 extends over 15 amino acids. The germline V gene encodes CDR1 SGHRS and CDR2 YFSETQ. The J segment lost 3 bases and the V segment lost 3 bases, leaving 4 bases of the junction unmatched. CDR3 region: CASSSQGAANEKLFF. CDR3 coding DNA: TGCGCCAGCAGCTCCCAGGGGGCGGCTAATGAAAAACTGTTTTTT.

This clone was observed a single time. J is TRBJ1-6 and V is TRBV28; weak D call: TRBD1 (5 bases). V was trimmed by 7 bases and J by 10 bases, leaving 29 bases between them. The CDR3 has 18 residues. Germline loops: CDR1 MDHEN, CDR2 SYDVKM. The CDR3 coding sequence is TGTGCCAGCATGGGAACAGGCCTCACGTTTGCCCTACTGTCACCCCTCCACTTT. Protein sequence: CASMGTGLTFALLSPLHF.

The gene calls are TRBV7-2 and TRBJ1-5; a possible D gene is TRBD1 (6 bases). V was clipped by 5 bases and J by 5 bases, with 10 bases between them. Germline assignment: CDR1 SGHTA and CDR2 FQGNSA. The CDR3 consists of 13 residues. In DNA form, the CDR3 reads TGTGCCAGCAGCCTCCCAGGGGATCAGCCCCAGCATTTT. It is translated as CASSLPGDQPQHF.

The V gene is TRBV2, the J gene TRBJ2-7; TRBD2 might be the D (5 bases). Trimming stripped 8 bases from V and 6 bases from J, with 14 bases between. The CDR3 sequence is 12 residues long. The germline V gene encodes CDR1 SNHLY and CDR2 FYNNEI. CDR3 nucleotides: TGTGCCAGCCTGTACAGCGGATCCGAGCAGTACTTC. Its translation: CASLYSGSEQYF.

The chain recombines TRBV7-6 with TRBJ1-4; 7 bases line up with TRBD1. CDR1 and CDR2 (germline): SGHVS, FNYEAQ. The CDR3 runs 15 residues. Germline trimming cut 5 bases from V and 8 bases from J; bases unmatched to any gene: 11. The chain's CDR3 is CASSQNRGRPEKLFF. The DNA for the CDR3 is TGTGCCAGCAGCCAGAACAGGGGCCGCCCCGAAAAACTGTTTTTT.

The chain couples TRBV24-1 to TRBJ2-1; no clear D. V was cut by 8 bases and J by 0 bases, with 7 bases left in between. CDR1 and CDR2 from the germline V gene are KGHDR and SFDVKD. The CDR3 has 13 residues. CDR3: CATMAGSYNEQFF. In nucleotides, the CDR3 is TGTGCCACCATGGCAGGCTCCTACAATGAGCAGTTCTTC.

This clone was seen just once. This rearrangement joins TRBV7-2 to TRBJ2-7; the D gene is possibly TRBD2 (6 bases). V dropped 4 bases and J dropped 6 bases, with 19 bases sitting between them. Germline CDR1 reads SGHTA; CDR2 reads FQGNSA. The CDR3 covers 15 residues. The CDR3 coding sequence is TGTGCCAGCAGCTCAGACGCCCAGCGGGCGGGCGAGCAGTACTTC. Residues: CASSSDAQRAGEQYF.

With respect to this clone: Other DNA sequences of this sample code for an identical CDR3. This chain connects TRBV6-2 or TRBV6-3 to TRBJ2-7, with TRBD2 matching 7 bases. The CDR3 consists of 15 residues. The V gene end was trimmed by 1 base and the J gene end by 2 bases; junction bases not matched to a gene: 5. The germline V gene encodes CDR1 MNHEY and CDR2 SVGEGT. The CDR3 DNA follows: TGTGCCAGCAGTTACTGGCTAGCGGAGACCTACGAGCAGTACTTC. Amino acid sequence: CASSYWLAETYEQYF.

This clone was detected only once. V is TRBV7-9 and J is TRBJ2-7; a possible D gene is TRBD1 (7 bases). Germline loops: CDR1 SEHNR, CDR2 FQNEAQ (reference sequence). V was shortened by 0 bases and J by 2 bases, with 17 bases between the two germline ends. This CDR3 has 17 amino acids. The CDR3 nucleotides are TGTGCCAGCAGCTTAGCGCAGGGGGGCACCTCGGCCTACGAGCAGTACTTC. Protein: CASSLAQGGTSAYEQYF.